A selection of T cell receptor beta chains follows, all from one sample in a study of T cells in localized non-small cell lung cancer. Sequenced by immunoSEQ multiplex PCR; TCRdb stores in-frame clones only, minus some. In the table there are around 67,000 clones, 90% of which are singletons. The sequencing used peripheral blood, collected before any cancer treatment. These receptors all stem from a woman aged 40-75 years with stage I lung adenocarcinoma. Both conserved end residues are part of each CDR3. Fields, in order: D gene, clone size, V gene, J gene, CDR3 DNA, CDR3 protein. A D gene is named only where the DNA matches it firmly. Clone size, where shown, is once, few, many, or a class for clones that have expanded.

TRBD2	.	TRBV28	TRBJ2-1	TGTGCCAGCAGTTTTAGCGGGAGGGTTTCAACGAATGAGCAGTTCTTC	CASSFSGRVSTNEQFF
.	.	TRBV2	TRBJ2-2	TGTGCCAGCAGTGGGGCAGGGGAGCTGTTTTTT	CASSGAGELFF
TRBD2	.	TRBV7-9	TRBJ2-1	TGTGCCAGCAGCTCGCCGGGACTAGCGGAATACAATGAGCAGTTCTTC	CASSSPGLAEYNEQFF
.	.	TRBV27	TRBJ1-1	TGTGCCAGCAGTCGCAGCCCTTTGAACACTGAAGCTTTCTTT	CASSRSPLNTEAFF
TRBD2	once	TRBV18	TRBJ2-5	TGTGCCAGCTCACCGGTAGCGGGAGGGCCGGGTCAAGAGACCCAGTACTTC	CASSPVAGGPGQETQYF
.	.	TRBV19	TRBJ1-2	TGTGCCAGTAGTACGGGGGGCGTCTATGGCTACACCTTC	CASSTGGVYGYTF
TRBD1	.	TRBV4-3	TRBJ2-3	TGCGCCAGCAGCCCGACAGGGACACCCGAAACTAGCACAGATACGCAGTATTTT	CASSPTGTPETSTDTQYF
TRBD2	.	TRBV7-3	TRBJ2-3	TGTGCCAGCAGCTTAACAGCTAGCGGGAGAGGTGCAGATACGCAGTATTTT	CASSLTASGRGADTQYF
TRBD1	.	TRBV5-6	TRBJ1-6	TGTGCCAGCAGCTTGGACAGGGGGATAACACCCCTCCACTTT	CASSLDRGITPLHF
TRBD1	.	TRBV19	TRBJ1-1	TGTGCCAGTACCCCGGGACAGATATTGAACACTGAAGCTTTCTTT	CASTPGQILNTEAFF
.	few	TRBV29-1	TRBJ1-1	TGCAGCGTCAGAATTGGGCCTGAAGCTTTCTTT	CSVRIGPEAFF
TRBD1	.	TRBV28	TRBJ1-2	TGTGCCAGCAGTCCCCGAGGCGACAGGGTCTATGGCTACACCTTC	CASSPRGDRVYGYTF
.	.	TRBV6-1	TRBJ2-7	TGTGCCAGCAGTGAAGCGGGAGGATCTTACGAGCAGTACTTC	CASSEAGGSYEQYF
TRBD2	.	TRBV7-3	TRBJ2-7	TGTGCCAGCAGCCGGACTAGCGGGAGGGACGAGCAGTACTTC	CASSRTSGRDEQYF
.	.	TRBV7-8	TRBJ2-3	TGTGCCAGCAGCTACGACATCTCGGCGCAGTATTTT	CASSYDISAQYF
TRBD1	.	TRBV28	TRBJ2-7	TGTGCCAGCAGTCCAGACGACAGGGGAGAGCAGTACTTC	CASSPDDRGEQYF
.	.	TRBV7-2	TRBJ1-6	TGTGCCAGCAGCTCCACAGGACGGGGTAGTTCACCCCTCCACTTT	CASSSTGRGSSPLHF
.	.	TRBV9	TRBJ2-2	TGTGCCAGCAGCGTAGCGAGATCAGCCTTACTCGGGGAGCTGTTTTTT	CASSVARSALLGELFF
.	.	TRBV7-3	TRBJ2-7	TGTGCCAGCGGCCGCGACACCTACGAGCAGTACTTC	CASGRDTYEQYF
.	.	TRBV6-6	TRBJ2-2	TGTGCCAGTAGCGGAGCGAACACCGGGGAGCTGTTTTTT	CASSGANTGELFF
TRBD1	few	TRBV10-3	TRBJ1-5	TGTGCCATCAGTGACGGTAGAGGGGGCAGCAATCAGCCCCAGCATTTT	CAISDGRGGSNQPQHF
.	few	TRBV10-1	TRBJ1-1	TGCGCCAGCAGTGAGCAAGCGAACACTGAAGCTTTCTTT	CASSEQANTEAFF
.	.	TRBV7-2	TRBJ2-2	TGTGCCAGCAGCTTAGTGGGGACTACCGGGGAGCTGTTTTTT	CASSLVGTTGELFF
TRBD1	.	TRBV9	TRBJ1-3	TGTGCCAGCAGCGGGGGACAGCCCAACACCATATATTTT	CASSGGQPNTIYF
TRBD1	.	TRBV2	TRBJ1-4	TGTGCCAGCAGTGGGGACAGTGAAAATGAAAAACTGTTTTTT	CASSGDSENEKLFF
TRBD2	.	TRBV19	TRBJ2-7	TGTGCCAGTAGTACTCTAGCGGGAGGGCCCCACGAGCAGTACTTC	CASSTLAGGPHEQYF
.	.	TRBV19	TRBJ1-5	TGTGCCAGTAGTATAGGGGCAGATCAGCCCCAGCATTTT	CASSIGADQPQHF
TRBD2	.	TRBV30	TRBJ2-7	TGTGCCTGGGCCCCCACTAGCGGCAACTACGAGCAGTACTTC	CAWAPTSGNYEQYF
TRBD1	.	TRBV6-6	TRBJ1-6	TGTGCCAGCACACCCGGGACAGGGCCTAATTCACCCCTCCACTTT	CASTPGTGPNSPLHF
TRBD1	.	TRBV19	TRBJ1-2	TGTGCCAGTAGTATAGATCGTCCAGGGGGCGATTATGGCTACACCTTC	CASSIDRPGGDYGYTF
TRBD2	.	TRBV12-5	TRBJ2-1	TGTGCTAGTGGTTTGGGAAGACTAGCGGAAATGGAGCAGTTCTTC	CASGLGRLAEMEQFF
.	.	TRBV7-3	TRBJ1-4	TGTGCCAGCAGCCGACCGGGGGGACCAGAAAAACTGTTTTTT	CASSRPGGPEKLFF
.	.	TRBV2	TRBJ2-3	TGTGCCAGCAGTATCGGGACGGATACGCAGTATTTT	CASSIGTDTQYF
.	.	TRBV7-2	TRBJ2-5	TGTGCCAGCAGCCCACCCCCAGCGTTCTTAGAGACCCAGTACTTC	CASSPPPAFLETQYF
TRBD2	.	TRBV7-2	TRBJ2-3	TGTGCCAGCAGCTTAGAACGGCTAGCGGGCACAGATACGCAGTATTTT	CASSLERLAGTDTQYF
.	.	TRBV4-1	TRBJ1-1	TGCGCCAGCAGCCCAGAGGGCTCCAGGGGGAACACTGAAGCTTTCTTT	CASSPEGSRGNTEAFF
.	.	TRBV6-4	TRBJ1-2	TGTGCCAGCAGCCCCCGGGAAGGGGCGTCGGGCTACACCTTC	CASSPREGASGYTF
.	once	TRBV6-5	TRBJ2-7	TGTGCCAGCAGTTACTCTAAGACCGGCCGGGGGTACGAGCAGTACTTC	CASSYSKTGRGYEQYF
.	.	TRBV21-1	TRBJ1-1	TGTGCCAGCAGCAAGATGCACCCGGGACAGGGGACGGAAGGGTTGAACACTGAAGCTTTCTTT	CASSKMHPGQGTEGLNTEAFF
.	.	TRBV28	TRBJ2-7	TGTGCCAGCAGAAAAGTCTCCTACGAGCAGTACTTC	CASRKVSYEQYF
.	.	TRBV7-6	TRBJ1-6	TGTGCCAGCAGCCTCAGGGCCTCAGGGGTAGAGAATTCACCCCTCCACTTT	CASSLRASGVENSPLHF